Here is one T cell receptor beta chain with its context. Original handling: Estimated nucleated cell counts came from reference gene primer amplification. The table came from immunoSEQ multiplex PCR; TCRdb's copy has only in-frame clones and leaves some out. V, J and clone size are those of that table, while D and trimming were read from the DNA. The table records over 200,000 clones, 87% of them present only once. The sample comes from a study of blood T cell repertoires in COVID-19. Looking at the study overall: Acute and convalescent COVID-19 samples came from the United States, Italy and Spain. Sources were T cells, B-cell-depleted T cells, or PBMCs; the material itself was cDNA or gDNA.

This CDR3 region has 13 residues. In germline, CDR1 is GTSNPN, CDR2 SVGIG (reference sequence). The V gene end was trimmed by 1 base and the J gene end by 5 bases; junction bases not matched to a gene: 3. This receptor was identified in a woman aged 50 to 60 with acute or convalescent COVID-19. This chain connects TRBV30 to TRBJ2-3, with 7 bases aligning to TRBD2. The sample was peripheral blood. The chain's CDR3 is CAWSGLAGDTQYF. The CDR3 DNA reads TGTGCCTGGAGTGGACTAGCTGGAGATACGCAGTATTTT. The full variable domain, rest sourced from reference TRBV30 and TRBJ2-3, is SQTIHQWPATLVQPVGSPLSLECTVEGTSNPNLYWYRQAAGRGLQLLFYSVGIGQISSEVPQNLSASRPQDRQFILSSKKLLLSDSGFYLCAWSGLAGDTQYFGPGTRLTVL.